This T cell receptor beta chain was identified during a study of CD4+ T cells in melanoma. General study results and limits: CD8+ T cell, macrophage and B cell function reportedly correlated with neoantigen-specific CD4+ T cells. In melanoma, neoantigen-specific CD4+ T cells reportedly differed in differentiation state.

On this clone itself: Its antigen is not known.

The CDR3 has 14 amino acids. Per germline, CDR1 MNHEY and CDR2 SVGAGI. V lost 4 bases and J 6 bases, leaving 15 bases between the germline ends. Sequenced by immunoSEQ multiplex PCR; TCRdb stores in-frame clones only, minus some. The table has approximately 110,000 clones, roughly 90% seen once. This sequence was found in a human donor with melanoma. The chain is built from TRBV6-5 and TRBJ1-1; D remains ambiguous. Sequences were obtained from peripheral blood. The chain's CDR3 is CASSSPGGRSEAFF. The CDR3 DNA reads TGTGCCAGCAGTTCCCCGGGAGGAAGGTCTGAAGCTTTCTTT.